One and the same sample provided the 10 T cell receptor beta chains below, sequenced in a study of T cell changes during pregnancy in multiple sclerosis. Sequencing was performed with immunoSEQ multiplex PCR; in TCRdb, only in-frame clones are kept and a portion is missing. The table includes about 29,000 clones, about nine tenths detected once. The sequences come from CD8+ T cells from peripheral blood mononuclear cells, collected after pregnancy. The receptors stem from a female donor with multiple sclerosis, enrolled in a pregnancy study.

The chain links TRBV7-9 to TRBJ2-1; 11 bases line up with TRBD2. This CDR3 has 15 amino acids. Germline V gene sequence: CDR1 SEHNR, CDR2 FQNEAQ (reference sequence). V dropped 5 bases and J dropped 5; count of bases not matched to a gene: 5. CDR3 in amino acids: CASSPLAGGHNEQFF. DNA for the CDR3: TGTGCCAGCAGCCCCCTAGCGGGAGGCCACAATGAGCAGTTCTTC.

V gene TRBV19 combines with J gene TRBJ2-3; 8 bases are shared with TRBD1. This CDR3 comprises 14 residues. V shed 6 bases, J shed 5 bases, and the junction held 7 bases outside the gene matches. Germline CDR1 and CDR2: LNHDA and SQIVND (reference sequence). This CDR3 is CASSLQGEKDTQYF. The CDR3 coding sequence is TGTGCCAGTAGCTTACAGGGGGAAAAAGATACGCAGTATTTT.

The chain employs TRBV23-1 and TRBJ2-1; no clear D gene. TRBV23-1 is annotated as an ORF whose role is uncertain. The CDR3 totals 12 residues. Between the trimmed V and J ends, which lost 4 bases and 3 bases, there was a span of 4 bases. The CDR3 DNA is TGCGCCAGCAGTCGGCTCTACAATGAGCAGTTCTTC. It is translated as CASSRLYNEQFF.

This sequence joins TRBV19 and TRBJ2-1; 14 bases match TRBD2. This CDR3 spans 17 amino acids. Germline assignment: CDR1 LNHDA and CDR2 SQIVND (reference sequence). V was pared by 1 base and J by 8 bases, with 7 bases of the junction left unmatched. CDR3 in DNA: TGTGCCAGTAGTATAGTGGGACTAGCGGGAGAGACGCATGAGCAGTTCTTC. This codes for CASSIVGLAGETHEQFF.

The J gene is TRBJ2-7, the V gene TRBV6-4, with 8 bases fitting TRBD1. V dropped 3 bases and J dropped 2; count of bases not matched to a gene: 3. This CDR3 spans 14 amino acids. Germline CDR1 and CDR2: MRHNA and SNTAGT. CDR3: CASSEGTGPYEQYF. For the CDR3, the DNA is TGTGCCAGCAGTGAAGGGACAGGCCCCTACGAGCAGTACTTC.

The chain recombines TRBV7-2 with TRBJ2-1; D unresolved. This CDR3 is built from 18 residues. The germline CDR1 and CDR2 sequences are SGHTA and FQGNSA. Trimming took 5 bases from V and 6 from J, leaving 26 bases between them. CDR3: CASSPDRPGRIIGNEQFF. DNA of the CDR3: TGTGCCAGCAGCCCTGATCGACCTGGCAGGATCATTGGCAATGAGCAGTTCTTC.

Worth noting for this clone: Relative to the germline gene, one junction end is altered; a read error may explain this. V gene TRBV29-1 combines with J gene TRBJ2-1; 9 bases line up with TRBD2. The CDR3 has 12 residues. CDR1 is SQVTM and CDR2 is ANQGSEA in the germline V gene. The CDR3 is CSWTSEYNGQFF. The CDR3 bases are TGCAGCTGGACTAGCGAGTACAATGGGCAGTTCTTC.

This sequence joins TRBV29-1 and TRBJ1-5; D call uncertain. This CDR3 is built from 14 residues. The ends were cut back, 5 bases at V and 7 bases at J, with 18 bases in the middle. Germline V CDR1 and CDR2: SQVTM, ANQGSEA. The CDR3 nucleotides are TGCAGCGTTACTTATGAGAAGCCCCAACAGCCCCAGCATTTT. This gives the protein CSVTYEKPQQPQHF.

The V call is TRBV27, the J call TRBJ2-7, with TRBD2 as a possible D gene (6 bases). This CDR3 has 14 amino acids. From germline, CDR1 is MNHEY and CDR2 SMNVEV (reference sequence). The V end lost 1 base, the J end lost 2 bases, and 9 bases lay between the germline ends. This CDR3 is CASSLLADPYEQYF. The CDR3 DNA reads TGTGCCAGCAGTTTATTAGCGGACCCCTACGAGCAGTACTTC.

This chain connects TRBV19 to TRBJ2-1; D is uncertain. CDR1 LNHDA and CDR2 SQIVND come from the germline V gene (reference sequence). Trimming left V 6 bases short and J 3 bases short, with 9 bases between. The CDR3 has 13 amino acids. CDR3 coding DNA: TGTGCCAGTAGCTATCGACTCTACAATGAGCAGTTCTTC. This encodes CASSYRLYNEQFF.